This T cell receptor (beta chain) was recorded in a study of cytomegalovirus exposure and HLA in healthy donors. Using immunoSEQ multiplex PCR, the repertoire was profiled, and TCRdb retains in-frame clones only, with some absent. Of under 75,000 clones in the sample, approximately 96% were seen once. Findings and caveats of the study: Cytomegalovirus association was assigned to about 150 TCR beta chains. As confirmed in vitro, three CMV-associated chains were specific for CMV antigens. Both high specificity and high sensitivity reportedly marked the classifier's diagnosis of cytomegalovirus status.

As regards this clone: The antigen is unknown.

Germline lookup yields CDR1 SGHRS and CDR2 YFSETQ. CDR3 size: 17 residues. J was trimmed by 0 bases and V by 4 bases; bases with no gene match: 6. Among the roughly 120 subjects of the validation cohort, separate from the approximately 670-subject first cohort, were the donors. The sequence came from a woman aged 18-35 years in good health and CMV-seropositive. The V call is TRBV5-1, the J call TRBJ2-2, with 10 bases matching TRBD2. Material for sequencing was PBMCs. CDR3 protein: CASSLGLAEPNTGELFF. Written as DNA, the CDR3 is TGCGCCAGCAGCCTTGGACTAGCGGAACCGAACACCGGGGAGCTGTTTTTT.